A selection of T cell receptor beta chains follows, all from one sample in a study of blood T cell repertoires in COVID-19. TCRdb's table, derived via immunoSEQ multiplex PCR, lists solely in-frame clones and lacks some. The profile shows roughly 57,000 clones, 65% to 85% of them singletons. The sequenced material came from peripheral blood. The receptors here all came from a man between 60 and 75 years old with acute or convalescent COVID-19. The CDR3 runs from the conserved cysteine through the conserved F or W. The order of the fields is J gene, V gene, CDR3 protein.

J: TRBJ1-2
V: TRBV9
CDR3: CASSDLRGQPLGYGYTF

J: TRBJ1-1
V: TRBV7-9
CDR3: CASSLEQDTEAFF

J: TRBJ1-2
V: TRBV24-1
CDR3: CATSDGGQYYGYTF

J: TRBJ2-5
V: TRBV19
CDR3: CASSPPGDRGRETQYF

J: TRBJ2-6
V: TRBV19
CDR3: CASSAGGRRSGANVLTF

J: TRBJ2-5
V: TRBV9
CDR3: CASSVRAETPFLQETQYF

J: TRBJ2-2
V: TRBV9
CDR3: CASSVRERNTGELFF

J: TRBJ1-3
V: TRBV14
CDR3: CASSQGLLRAGNTIYF

J: TRBJ1-5
V: TRBV18
CDR3: CASSPGQGNQPQHF

J: TRBJ2-1
V: TRBV12-3/TRBV12-4
CDR3: CASSWEGNEQFF

J: TRBJ1-5
V: TRBV21-1
CDR3: CASTLGRGRVSNQPQHF

J: TRBJ1-2
V: TRBV12-3/TRBV12-4
CDR3: CASDGGGWGYTF

J: TRBJ1-5
V: TRBV28
CDR3: CATGREVVDQPQHF

J: TRBJ1-5
V: TRBV7-2
CDR3: CASSLRRNQPQHF

J: TRBJ1-1
V: TRBV30
CDR3: CALDRVNTEAFF

J: TRBJ1-2
V: TRBV18
CDR3: CASSPNTYGYTF

J: TRBJ1-2
V: TRBV5-4
CDR3: CASSPDRDNYGYTF

J: TRBJ2-5
V: TRBV6-5
CDR3: CASSSREASRYF

J: TRBJ2-5
V: TRBV7-2
CDR3: CASSARWGGDETQYF

J: TRBJ2-7
V: TRBV4-2
CDR3: CASSQALSSGAYEQYF

J: TRBJ1-1
V: TRBV25-1
CDR3: CASSASGWMNTEAFF

J: TRBJ1-1
V: TRBV7-2
CDR3: CASSLRTGLFTEAFF

J: TRBJ1-3
V: TRBV28
CDR3: CASSSQYSGNTIYF

J: TRBJ1-6
V: TRBV5-6
CDR3: CASSLGGYPNSPLHF

J: TRBJ1-2
V: TRBV5-1
CDR3: CASSLALGVNYGYTF

J: TRBJ2-7
V: TRBV5-1
CDR3: CASSLDPNSYEQYF

J: TRBJ2-3
V: TRBV6-4
CDR3: CASSVRSSGGTDTQYF

J: TRBJ1-1
V: TRBV6-5
CDR3: CASRRTPNTEAFF

J: TRBJ2-2
V: TRBV5-1
CDR3: CASSQEQGFTGELFF

J: TRBJ2-1
V: TRBV9
CDR3: CASSPGGNSYNEQFF

J: TRBJ1-5
V: TRBV7-9
CDR3: CASSFQGDQPQHF